The 19 T cell receptor beta chains presented below share a single source sample, sequenced in a study of T cells in Graves' hyperthyroidism and ophthalmopathy. Amplification of TCR beta CDR3 regions used RNA as the template. When the TCR CDR3 underwent first-round RT-PCR, the HTBI primer set was used. Each CDR3 protein gets one entry after TCRdb re-called the multiplex PCR reads with MiXCR. The data hold 800,000 or so distinct CDR3 sequences, with over 35% observed a single time. Sequenced sample: blood. These receptors were taken from a man aged 18 to 30 with Graves' hyperthyroidism.

This clonotype was seen at least ten times. The chain combines TRBV2 with TRBJ1-5; no firm D call. V was clipped by 3 bases and J by 2 bases, with 17 bases between them. The CDR3 loop spans 17 amino acids. Germline assignment: CDR1 SNHLY and CDR2 FYNNEI. The CDR3 sequence: CASSEVVQAAGNQPQHF. The CDR3 DNA is TGTGCCAGCAGTGAGGTCGTCCAGGCGGCAGGCAATCAGCCCCAGCATTTT.

This clonotype was counted ten times or more. The genes are TRBV12-3 or TRBV12-4 and TRBJ1-2; 8 bases agree with TRBD1. The V and J ends lost 7 bases and 3 bases, in that order; junction bases with no gene match: 4. The CDR3 spans 13 residues. The CDR3 DNA follows: TGTGCCAGCATGTTACAGGGGGACTATGGCTACACCTTC. This gives the protein CASMLQGDYGYTF.

This CDR3 reads CASSQEITGTPFGAFF. CDR3 nucleotide sequence: TGCGCCAGCAGCCAAGAGATCACCGGGACTCCTTTTGGAGCTTTCTTT. The chain is built from TRBV4-1 and TRBJ1-1; maybe TRBD1 (5 bases). The CDR3 contains 16 residues. Germline CDR1 and CDR2: MGHRA and YSYEKL. V lost 0 bases, J lost 10 bases, and 21 bases lay in between.

The V call is TRBV12-3 or TRBV12-4, the J call TRBJ2-2; the D is unclear. The germline V and J ends were trimmed by 9 bases and 4 bases, with 15 bases remaining between them. This CDR3 is 14 amino acids long. The chain's CDR3 is CASTLRRFTGELFF. The CDR3 DNA is TGTGCCAGTACTTTGAGAAGGTTCACCGGGGAGCTGTTTTTT.

This clonotype was counted once. A much larger clone differs by one base, so this may be a read error. This sequence joins TRBV9 and TRBJ2-5; maybe TRBD2 (6 bases). The CDR3 sequence is 13 residues long. Germline V gene sequence: CDR1 SGDLS, CDR2 YYNGEE. CDR3 nucleotide sequence: TGTGCCAGCAGCCGCTGGGGGGAAGAGGCCCAGTACTTC. Translating gives CASSRWGEEAQYF. Full variable domain (outside the CDR3, taken from reference TRBV9 and TRBJ2-5): DSGVTQTPKHLITATGQRVTLRCSPRSGDLSVYWYQQSLDQGLQFLIQYYNGEERAKGNILERFSAQQFPDLHSELNLSSLELGDSALYFCASSRWGEEAQYFGPGTRLLVL.

The rearrangement uses TRBV4-1 and TRBJ2-2; 10 nucleotides line up with TRBD2. Germline CDR1 and CDR2: MGHRA and YSYEKL. The CDR3 is made up of 15 amino acids. Unmatched junction bases numbered 5, after V lost 8 bases and J lost 2 bases. The CDR3 DNA sequence: TGCGCCAGCGGTCTAGCGGGGGTTAACACCGGGGAGCTGTTTTTT. Amino acids: CASGLAGVNTGELFF.

Note on this clonotype: One junction end disagrees with the germline gene, perhaps due to a read error. This sequence joins TRBV10-3 and TRBJ1-5; the match to TRBD1 covers 7 bases. Germline assignment: CDR1 ENHRY and CDR2 SYGVKD. The CDR3 is made up of 14 amino acids. CDR3 coding DNA: TGTGCCAGCAGCGTCCAAGGGGGCAATCGGCCCCAGCATTTT. Protein sequence: CASSVQGGNRPQHF.

The table lists this clonotype with a few counts. The chain is built from TRBV7-8 and TRBJ2-7; D is perhaps TRBD1 or TRBD2 (6 bases each). The CDR3 runs to 15 residues. The V end lost 0 bases, the J end lost 4 bases, and 13 bases lay between the germline ends. From germline, CDR1 is SGHVS and CDR2 FQNEAQ. The CDR3 reads CASSLAWEGGYEQYF. CDR3 coding DNA: TGTGCCAGCAGCTTAGCGTGGGAAGGGGGGTACGAGCAGTACTTC.

This clonotype has ten or more counts. This chain links TRBV29-1 with TRBJ2-7; TRBD2 matches at 11 bases. Germline loops: CDR1 SQVTM, CDR2 ANQGSEA. V was pared by 4 bases and J by 5 bases, with 1 base of the junction left unmatched. This CDR3 spans 12 amino acids. CDR3 region: CSVVLAGDEQYF. DNA of the CDR3: TGCAGCGTTGTACTAGCGGGAGACGAGCAGTACTTC.

This clonotype occurred many times. This chain joins TRBV20-1 and TRBJ2-7; TRBD1 aligns across 8 bases. V lost 5 bases, J lost 4 bases, and 7 bases stayed unmatched. This CDR3 comprises 13 residues. CDR1 and CDR2 (germline): DFQATT, SNEGSKA (reference sequence). CDR3 DNA: TGCAGTGCTCCTAGACAGGGGAGTTACGAGCAGTACTTC. It translates to CSAPRQGSYEQYF.

In its sample, this clonotype was seen a few times. DNA for the CDR3: TGTGCCAGCAGCTTTGAGGTAGGGCAGCCCCAGCATTTT. It codes for CASSFEVGQPQHF. This chain uses TRBV5-4 with TRBJ1-5; no clear D. This CDR3 contains 13 residues. The germline V gene has CDR1 SGHNT and CDR2 YYREEE (reference sequence). V was clipped by 2 bases and J by 7 bases, with 10 bases between them.

This chain links TRBV2 with TRBJ1-4; the D gene is possibly TRBD1 (5 bases). V lost 3 bases and J 3 bases, leaving 14 bases between the germline ends. This CDR3 has 16 residues. Germline V gene sequence: CDR1 SNHLY, CDR2 FYNNEI. This CDR3 reads CASSDWQGSPNEKLFF. The DNA for the CDR3 is TGTGCCAGCAGTGATTGGCAGGGATCGCCTAATGAAAAACTGTTTTTT. The full variable domain, with the rest looked up from reference TRBV2 and TRBJ1-4, is EPEVTQTPSHQVTQMGQEVILRCVPISNHLYFYWYRQILGQKVEFLVSFYNNEISEKSEIFDDQFSVERPDGSNFTLKIRSTKLEDSAMYFCASSDWQGSPNEKLFFGSGTQLSVL.

This clonotype was observed a few times. The chain employs TRBV9 and TRBJ2-5, with a tentative D call TRBD1 (6 bases). V was pared by 4 bases and J by 9 bases, with 22 bases between. Germline assignment: CDR1 SGDLS and CDR2 YYNGEE. This CDR3 is built from 15 residues. For the CDR3, the DNA is TGTGCCAGCAGCCCCAAGGGACATACCTCCACGGCCCAGTACTTC. Translation: CASSPKGHTSTAQYF.

The chain couples TRBV10-3 to TRBJ1-5, with 7 positions matching TRBD1. This CDR3 is 15 amino acids long. The germline gives CDR1 ENHRY, CDR2 SYGVKD. The J segment lost 6 bases and the V segment lost 6 bases, leaving 11 bases of the junction unmatched. CDR3 residues: CAISNMTGYRQPQHF. CDR3 sequence (DNA): TGTGCCATCAGCAACATGACAGGGTATCGTCAGCCCCAGCATTTT.

This clonotype was counted at least ten times. The V call is TRBV10-3, the J call TRBJ2-7, with D possibly being TRBD1 (5 bases). The CDR3 covers 9 residues. Trimming stripped 11 bases from V and 4 bases from J, with 6 bases between. CDR1 is ENHRY and CDR2 is SYGVKD in the germline V gene. CDR3 in amino acids: CAGAYEQYF. The CDR3 coding sequence is TGTGCCGGGGCTTACGAGCAGTACTTC.

Only one count was recorded for this clonotype. The chain combines TRBV29-1 with TRBJ2-3, with 15 nucleotides matching TRBD2. CDR3 length: 14 residues. In germline, CDR1 is SQVTM, CDR2 ANQGSEA. V lost 6 bases and J lost 4; bases outside the gene matches: 2. The CDR3 sequence is CSVGTSGGSDTQYF. In nucleotides, the CDR3 is TGCAGCGTCGGGACTAGCGGGGGGTCAGATACGCAGTATTTT.

As DNA, the CDR3 is TGCGCCAGCAGCCGTCTAGCGGGAGGGGGCGAGCAGTACTTC. This gives the protein CASSRLAGGGEQYF. The chain is built from TRBV4-1 and TRBJ2-7, with 12 bases identical to TRBD2. The CDR3 spans 14 residues. The V and J ends lost 4 bases and 6 bases, in that order; junction bases with no gene match: 4. CDR1 is MGHRA, CDR2 YSYEKL, per germline.

This clonotype was seen a few times. V is TRBV4-1 and J is TRBJ2-7, with D maybe TRBD1 (6 bases). The CDR3 has 15 residues. V lost 4 bases, J lost 4 bases, and 17 bases lay in between. Germline V gene data show CDR1 as MGHRA and CDR2 as YSYEKL. CDR3 DNA sequence: TGCGCCAGCAGCCCTACCCGGGACACGGTTTACGAGCAGTACTTC. As protein: CASSPTRDTVYEQYF.

This sequence joins TRBV7-9 and TRBJ1-1, with 12 bases identical to TRBD1. V was clipped by 4 bases and J by 0 bases; unmatched bases: 3. Germline CDR1 SEHNR, CDR2 FQNEAQ (reference sequence). The CDR3 is 16 amino acids. CDR3 in amino acids: CASSSGQGAMNTEAFF. CDR3 DNA: TGTGCCAGCAGCTCGGGACAGGGGGCTATGAACACTGAAGCTTTCTTT.